The clone carrying this T cell receptor (beta chain) was seen a handful of times. MiXCR was run by TCRdb on the RT-PCR reads, yielding one entry per CDR3 protein. The sample yields tens of thousands of distinct CDR3 sequences, roughly 5.1% seen once. The germline gives CDR1 SGHNT, CDR2 YENEEA. The CDR3 contains 14 residues. V shed 5 bases and J shed 4 bases, with 11 bases lying between them. This entry belongs to a study of patients and donors after allogeneic stem cell transplantation. The receptor's source is a human donor who was either an allogeneic HSCT recipient or a stem cell or donor lymphocyte infusion donor (not recorded which). It is not recorded whose cells these are; they may come from a transplant donor. The gene calls are TRBV11-3 and TRBJ2-2, with TRBD2 as a possible D gene (5 bases). What was sequenced was blood, either unsorted or a sorted T cell fraction (not recorded which). CDR3 sequence (DNA): TGTGCCAGCAGCCCTCGGGGAAGCACCGGGGAGCTGTTTTTT. Its translation is CASSPRGSTGELFF.